The 4 T cell receptor beta chains reported below all come from one sample, sequenced in a study of T cell repertoires in cytomegalovirus infection. TCRdb called the reads again in MiXCR, with one record for every CDR3 protein. The table has 250,000 or so distinct CDR3 sequences, 10% to 15% seen once; the top ten hold 1.5% to 2%. The sample taken for sequencing was PBMCs. Every receptor here comes from a human donor in good health (CMV status not recorded). Some clones in this sample may be carry-over from other donors' samples.

The gene calls are TRBV18 and TRBJ2-5, with D perhaps matching TRBD2 (5 bases). Germline V gene sequence: CDR1 KGHSH, CDR2 LQKENI. Trimming shortened V by 0 bases and J by 1 base, and 12 bases separated the two germline ends. The CDR3 contains 16 residues. In DNA, the CDR3 is TGTGCCAGCTCACCACCGGGTGGAGGAATCCAAGAGACCCAGTACTTC. Residues: CASSPPGGGIQETQYF.

The J gene is TRBJ1-5, the V gene TRBV2; D is unresolved. The V gene's germline CDR1 is SNHLY and CDR2 FYNNEI. V lost 6 bases, J lost 4 bases, and 13 bases lay in between. The CDR3 consists of 14 residues. CDR3 nucleotides: TGTGCCAGCAGCCCCGGGTATGGTAATCAGCCCCAGCATTTT. Translation gives CASSPGYGNQPQHF.

This clonotype was detected ten times or more. The rearrangement links TRBV28 to TRBJ2-6; no clear D gene. CDR1 and CDR2 (germline): MDHEN, SYDVKM. Trimming took 10 bases from V and 2 from J, leaving 15 bases between them. There are 15 residues in the CDR3. CDR3 in amino acids: CATNNGPTGANVLTF. In nucleotides, the CDR3 is TGTGCCACTAATAACGGGCCAACTGGGGCCAACGTCCTGACTTTC.

The V and J genes are TRBV9 and TRBJ1-4, with D unclear. CDR1 and CDR2 (germline): SGDLS, YYNGEE. The length of the CDR3 is 13 residues. V dropped 3 bases and J dropped 3 bases, with 6 bases sitting between them. The CDR3 nucleotides read TGTGCCAGCAGCGAGGGATCTAATGAAAAACTGTTTTTT. Protein sequence: CASSEGSNEKLFF.